These 14 T cell receptor beta chains were sequenced from one sample in a study of beta chain features in type 1 diabetes. Expressed TCRB transcripts were sequenced, since all the RNA that had been isolated was reverse transcribed. The table came from immunoSEQ multiplex PCR; TCRdb's copy has only in-frame clones and leaves some out. The repertoire holds nearly 350,000 clones, with around 8.5% as singletons. General observations from the study: Shorter TCRB CDR3s, moderately but significantly so, were found in Type 1 diabetes patients in all four CD4+ subsets.

These receptors lack a known antigen. Sequencing was performed on central memory CD4+ T cells from blood. Every receptor here comes from a man aged 25 to 40 with type 1 diabetes.

The genes are TRBV10-3 and TRBJ1-1, with D perhaps matching TRBD1 (6 bases). The CDR3 is 16 residues long. Germline assignment: CDR1 ENHRY and CDR2 SYGVKD. V shed 5 bases and J shed 0 bases, with 16 bases lying between them. The CDR3 is CAISRGGAGLNTEAFF. In nucleotides, the CDR3 is TGTGCCATCAGTCGAGGGGGGGCAGGGCTGAACACTGAAGCTTTCTTT.

This clone showed up many times. This chain joins TRBV30 and TRBJ1-1, with D possibly being TRBD1 (5 bases). The CDR3 is 14 amino acids. V dropped 0 bases and J dropped 4 bases, with 12 bases sitting between them. Germline-derived CDR1 and CDR2 are GTSNPN and SVGIG (reference sequence). CDR3 protein: CAWSVIQGGTEAFF. The CDR3 coding sequence is TGTGCCTGGAGTGTTATTCAGGGCGGCACTGAAGCTTTCTTT.

This clone turned up a few times. The rearrangement uses TRBV7-9 and TRBJ2-1, with 7 bases lining up with TRBD1. The V gene end was trimmed by 3 bases and the J gene end by 5 bases; junction bases not matched to a gene: 1. The CDR3 extends over 13 amino acids. CDR1 is SEHNR, CDR2 FQNEAQ, per germline (reference sequence). CDR3 sequence reads: CASSLGQNNEQFF. CDR3 nucleotides: TGTGCCAGCAGCTTGGGACAGAACAATGAGCAGTTCTTC.

This clone was found a few times. The chain employs TRBV6-6 and TRBJ1-3, with D unresolved. This CDR3 is built from 14 residues. The germline V gene has CDR1 MNHNY and CDR2 SVGAGI (reference sequence). Trimming removed 2 bases at V and 0 bases at J, with 5 bases between. The CDR3 region has the DNA TGTGCCAGCAGTTACAAGGGCTCTGGAAACACCATATATTTT. Translation: CASSYKGSGNTIYF.

There are a few counts of this clone. The rearrangement joins TRBV9 to TRBJ1-2; D gene unclear. Germline V gives CDR1 SGDLS, CDR2 YYNGEE. V was cut by 1 base and J by 1 base, with 5 bases left in between. The CDR3 is 13 residues long. The CDR3, as DNA: TGTGCCAGCAGCGTATTGGGTAACTATGGCTACACCTTC. Its translation is CASSVLGNYGYTF.

This clone was counted ten times or more. The genes are TRBV11-2 and TRBJ2-5; TRBD2 matches 11 bases. Germline trimming cut 3 bases from V and 2 bases from J; bases unmatched to any gene: 5. From germline, CDR1 is SGHAT and CDR2 FQNNGV. The CDR3 is made up of 16 amino acids. CDR3 sequence: CASSFLAGGLQETQYF. The CDR3 bases are TGTGCCAGCAGCTTTCTAGCGGGGGGCCTTCAAGAGACCCAGTACTTC. Looking up the rest from reference TRBV11-2 and TRBJ2-5 gives the full variable domain: EAGVAQSPRYKIIEKRQSVAFWCNPISGHATLYWYQQILGQGPKLLIQFQNNGVVDDSQLPKDRFSAERLKGVDSTLKIQPAKLEDSAVYLCASSFLAGGLQETQYFGPGTRLLVL.

There are many counts of this clone. The chain employs TRBV12-5 and TRBJ1-1; no firm D call. The germline V and J ends were trimmed by 5 bases and 9 bases, with 10 bases remaining between them. Germline-derived CDR1 and CDR2 are LGHNT and FRNRAP. The CDR3 runs to 11 residues. CDR3 nucleotides: TGTGCTAGTGGTATCGACGCTAAAGCTTTCTTT. Protein product: CASGIDAKAFF.

Notes on this clone: This could be a read error, since a much larger clone is one nucleotide away. This sample also contains other DNA sequences that code for the same CDR3. The chain recombines TRBV29-1 with TRBJ2-2; 10 bases match TRBD1. CDR3 size: 14 residues. The V gene's germline CDR1 is SQVTM and CDR2 ANQGSEA. J was trimmed by 4 bases and V by 6 bases; bases with no gene match: 5. The CDR3 DNA reads as TGCAGCGTATCCGGACAGGGGGGCACCGGGGAGCTGTTTTTT. Translating it yields CSVSGQGGTGELFF.

This clone appeared a few times. V gene TRBV14 combines with J gene TRBJ1-1; the D is unclear. The CDR3 extends over 12 amino acids. V was trimmed by 0 bases and J by 8 bases, leaving 7 bases between them. In germline, CDR1 is SGHDN, CDR2 FVKESK. CDR3 DNA sequence: TGTGCCAGCAGCCAAGATGCGGGAGAAGCTTTCTTT. Translating gives CASSQDAGEAFF. Complete variable domain (other parts from reference TRBV14 and TRBJ1-1): EAGVTQFPSHSVIEKGQTVTLRCDPISGHDNLYWYRRVMGKEIKFLLHFVKESKQDESGMPNNRFLAERTGGTYSTLKVQPAELEDSGVYFCASSQDAGEAFFGQGTRLTVV.

The chain couples TRBV6-5 to TRBJ2-6; a possible D gene is TRBD1 (5 bases). The CDR3 covers 15 residues. Germline loops: CDR1 MNHEY, CDR2 SVGAGI. V was shortened by 6 bases and J by 2 bases, with 11 bases between the two germline ends. The CDR3 here is CASRPRAAGANVLTF. CDR3 DNA sequence: TGTGCCAGCAGGCCCAGGGCGGCTGGGGCCAACGTCCTGACTTTC.

The chain couples TRBV7-2 to TRBJ1-5, with 7 bases lining up with TRBD1. The CDR3 runs 13 residues. V gave up 4 bases and J gave up 9 bases; unmatched junction bases: 6. CDR1 is SGHTA, CDR2 FQGNSA, per germline. CDR3 region: CASSSDRALPQHF. The CDR3 DNA reads as TGTGCCAGCAGCTCAGACAGGGCTTTGCCCCAGCATTTT.

The chain links TRBV28 to TRBJ2-2, with unresolved D. This CDR3 contains 13 residues. The germline V gene encodes CDR1 MDHEN and CDR2 SYDVKM. Trimming took off 7 bases at V and 1 base at J, with 7 bases between the two ends. The CDR3 loop reads CASNDQNTGELFF. CDR3 nucleotide sequence: TGTGCCAGCAACGACCAGAACACCGGGGAGCTGTTTTTT. Full variable domain (outside the CDR3, taken from reference TRBV28 and TRBJ2-2): DVKVTQSSRYLVKRTGEKVFLECVQDMDHENMFWYRQDPGLGLRLIYFSYDVKMKEKGDIPEGYSVSREKKERFSLILESASTNQTSMYLCASNDQNTGELFFGEGSRLTVL.

This clone occurred a few times. This chain links TRBV2 with TRBJ1-2, with D possibly being TRBD1 (6 bases). Germline V gene data show CDR1 as SNHLY and CDR2 as FYNNEI. The CDR3 is 12 residues long. V lost 5 bases to trimming and J lost 4 bases, with 8 bases between them. CDR3 sequence reads: CASSQDSYGYTF. In nucleotides, the CDR3 is TGTGCCAGCAGTCAGGACAGCTATGGCTACACCTTC.

This clone was detected a few times. V usage is TRBV7-2 and J usage is TRBJ1-1; D unresolved. CDR1 is SGHTA and CDR2 is FQGNSA in the germline V gene. CDR3 length equals 13 residues. Trimming removed 3 bases from V and 1 base from J, with 6 bases in between. This CDR3 reads CASSLAQNTEAFF. In DNA form, the CDR3 reads TGTGCCAGCAGCTTGGCTCAGAACACTGAAGCTTTCTTT. The full variable domain, rest sourced from reference TRBV7-2 and TRBJ1-1, is GAGVSQSPSNKVTEKGKDVELRCDPISGHTALYWYRQSLGQGLEFLIYFQGNSAPDKSGLPSDRFSAERTGGSVSTLTIQRTQQEDSAVYLCASSLAQNTEAFFGQGTRLTVV.